Below are 6 T cell receptor beta chains sequenced from a single sample in a study of T cell responses to AZD1222 COVID-19 vaccine. Assay used: immunoSEQ multiplex PCR; TCRdb lists only in-frame clones, some missing. The sample has tens of thousands of clones, 70% to 90% seen once; the top ten hold 4.5% to 7%. Sequences were derived from peripheral blood, sampled 28 days after the second AZD1222 dose. These TCRs come from an adult who received the AZD1222 COVID-19 vaccine.

In its sample, this clone was seen a few times. The genes are TRBV7-3 and TRBJ2-3, with D possibly being TRBD2 (5 bases). Germline V CDR1 and CDR2: SGHTA, FQGTGA. Trimming took 2 bases from V and 9 from J, leaving 9 bases between them. The CDR3 spans 12 residues. This CDR3 is CASSLRSGTQYF. For the CDR3, the DNA is TGTGCCAGCAGCTTACGCAGCGGAACGCAGTATTTT.

The chain couples TRBV9 to TRBJ1-1; TRBD1 agrees at 7 bases. Trimming took 3 bases from V and 7 from J; bases not matched to a gene: 3. The CDR3 is made up of 12 amino acids. CDR1 is SGDLS and CDR2 is YYNGEE in the germline V gene. The CDR3 sequence is CASSAQGNEAFF. In DNA, the CDR3 is TGTGCCAGCAGCGCACAGGGGAATGAAGCTTTCTTT.

V is TRBV18 and J is TRBJ2-7; D gene unclear. The CDR3 is 12 amino acids. V gave up 3 bases and J gave up 6 bases, with 9 bases separating them. Germline CDR1 reads KGHSH; CDR2 reads LQKENI. The CDR3 sequence: CASSPDDGEQYF. CDR3 DNA sequence: TGTGCCAGCTCACCGGATGATGGCGAGCAGTACTTC.

The chain uses TRBV11-2 and TRBJ1-1, with 9 bases matching TRBD1. The V and J ends lost 5 bases and 10 bases, in that order; junction bases with no gene match: 11. The CDR3 loop spans 14 amino acids. Germline CDR1 reads SGHAT; CDR2 reads FQNNGV. The CDR3 loop reads CASSPRGDRAGAFF. Written as DNA, the CDR3 is TGTGCCAGCAGCCCCCGGGGGGACAGGGCGGGAGCTTTCTTT. The full variable domain, its missing parts supplied by reference TRBV11-2 and TRBJ1-1, is EAGVAQSPRYKIIEKRQSVAFWCNPISGHATLYWYQQILGQGPKLLIQFQNNGVVDDSQLPKDRFSAERLKGVDSTLKIQPAKLEDSAVYLCASSPRGDRAGAFFGQGTRLTVV.

The chain is built from TRBV24-1 and TRBJ2-5; 7 nucleotides agree with TRBD2. This CDR3 region has 16 residues. V was clipped by 4 bases and J by 4 bases; unmatched bases: 11. CDR1 is KGHDR, CDR2 SFDVKD, per germline. CDR3 loop: CATSEGGGRARETQYF. CDR3 bases: TGTGCCACCAGTGAGGGTGGCGGGAGAGCCCGAGAGACCCAGTACTTC.

The J gene is TRBJ2-2, the V gene TRBV6-1; TRBD2 matches at 11 bases. Germline V lookup: CDR1 MNHNS, CDR2 SASEGT. J gave up 6 bases and V 3 bases, and 9 bases lay outside the gene matches. This CDR3 comprises 17 residues. CDR3 residues: CASSDLAGGPVAGELFF. Written as DNA, the CDR3 is TGTGCCAGCAGTGACCTAGCGGGGGGCCCGGTCGCCGGGGAGCTGTTTTTT.